The next 18 T cell receptor beta chains were all read from a single sample in a study of shared clonotypes between healthy human individuals. The protocol was immunoSEQ multiplex PCR, while the TCRdb copy is restricted to in-frame clones and leaves out a portion. The repertoire holds 950,000 to 1,100,000 clones, with roughly 75% as singletons. The sample was memory CD4+ T cells sorted from blood. Sample subset: CD45RA-negative fraction. Source of these receptors: a man aged 18-30 years in good health.

This chain joins TRBV4-1 and TRBJ1-1, with D possibly being TRBD1 (5 bases). The CDR3 is made up of 18 amino acids. CDR1 MGHRA and CDR2 YSYEKL come from the germline V gene. V was cut by 4 bases and J by 0 bases, with 21 bases left in between. The CDR3 loop is CASSPSTQGGGVNTEAFF. The DNA of the CDR3 is TGCGCCAGCAGCCCTAGTACTCAGGGTGGGGGGGTGAACACTGAAGCTTTCTTT.

V usage is TRBV12-2 and J usage is TRBJ2-7; the table calls TRBD1, which could not be checked here. TRBV12-2 is reported as a pseudogene. This CDR3 spans 12 amino acids. The CDR3 nucleotides read TGTGCAAGTCGCTTGGAGGACAGAGAGCAGTACTTC. Translation gives CASRLEDREQYF.

The chain uses TRBV7-8 and TRBJ2-7; D may be TRBD1 (7 bases). The CDR3 covers 15 residues. Trimming removed 5 bases from V and 1 base from J, with 15 bases in between. Germline-derived CDR1 and CDR2 are SGHVS and FQNEAQ. CDR3 loop: CASSIQGGVSYEQYF. The CDR3 DNA is TGTGCCAGCAGCATCCAGGGGGGAGTATCCTACGAGCAGTACTTC.

This rearrangement joins TRBV18 to TRBJ1-2; D is unresolved. CDR1 is KGHSH, CDR2 LQKENI, per germline. The CDR3 totals 12 residues. V was shortened by 3 bases and J by 1 base, with 3 bases between the two germline ends. CDR3 protein: CASSPYNYGYTF. CDR3 bases: TGTGCCAGCTCACCCTATAACTATGGCTACACCTTC.

This clone has a single count. Other DNA sequences in the sample encode the same CDR3. In nucleotides, the CDR3 is TGTGCCAGCAGCTCTGTGAGCCAAGAGACCCAGTACTTC. It codes for CASSSVSQETQYF. V usage is TRBV7-6 and J usage is TRBJ2-5; no reliable D call. Germline V CDR1 and CDR2: SGHVS, FNYEAQ. The CDR3 is 13 amino acids. V was trimmed by 4 bases and J by 1 base, leaving 7 bases between them.

V usage is TRBV11-2 and J usage is TRBJ1-5; the match to TRBD1 covers 9 bases. V lost 2 bases to trimming and J lost 4 bases; unmatched junction nucleotides: 9. This CDR3 is 17 amino acids long. CDR1 is SGHAT and CDR2 is FQNNGV in the germline V gene. The CDR3 loop reads CASSLSVGTGLNQPQHF. In nucleotides, the CDR3 is TGTGCCAGCAGCTTAAGCGTGGGGACAGGGTTAAATCAGCCCCAGCATTTT.

As regards this clone: The same CDR3 also results from other DNA sequences found in this sample. The J gene is TRBJ2-1, the V gene TRBV5-1, with 7 nucleotides matching TRBD1. Germline CDR1 reads SGHRS; CDR2 reads YFSETQ. J lost 0 bases, V lost 2 bases, and 2 bases had no gene match. This CDR3 has 15 residues. CDR3: CASSLQGPSYNEQFF. The CDR3 bases are TGCGCCAGCAGCTTACAGGGGCCCTCCTACAATGAGCAGTTCTTC.

This chain connects TRBV7-9 to TRBJ1-6; D gene ambiguous. The germline V gene encodes CDR1 SEHNR and CDR2 FQNEAQ (reference sequence). Trimming stripped 1 base from V and 13 bases from J, with 8 bases between. The CDR3 is 12 amino acids. CDR3 protein: CASSLGLPPLHF. The CDR3 DNA reads TGTGCCAGCAGCTTAGGCCTTCCCCCCCTCCACTTT. Together with reference TRBV7-9 and TRBJ1-6, the CDR3 gives the full variable domain: DTGVSQNPRHKITKRGQNVTFRCDPISEHNRLYWYRQTLGQGPEFLTYFQNEAQLEKSRLLSDRFSAERPKGSFSTLEIQRTEQGDSAMYLCASSLGLPPLHFGNGTRLTVT.

This clone was counted a few times. The chain joins TRBV5-4 to TRBJ2-1; D unresolved. The CDR3 runs to 14 residues. Germline CDR1 reads SGHNT; CDR2 reads YYREEE (reference sequence). Between the trimmed V and J ends, which lost 0 bases and 6 bases, there was a span of 10 bases. The CDR3 DNA reads TGTGCCAGCAGCTTGGCCCCCGCTTCCAATGAGCAGTTCTTC. Its translation: CASSLAPASNEQFF.

The chain recombines TRBV2 with TRBJ2-3, with D unclear. Germline V gives CDR1 SNHLY, CDR2 FYNNEI. The CDR3 is 13 amino acids. V was cut by 8 bases and J by 3 bases, with 12 bases left in between. This chain's CDR3 is CASAPPGTDTQYF. Here the CDR3 DNA reads TGTGCCAGCGCTCCGCCTGGGACAGATACGCAGTATTTT.

The chain couples TRBV5-4 to TRBJ1-4, with D perhaps matching TRBD1 (6 bases). From germline, CDR1 is SGHNT and CDR2 YYREEE (reference sequence). V lost 4 bases, J lost 2 bases, and 12 bases lay in between. This CDR3 contains 15 residues. Here the CDR3 reads CASSASQGTNEKLFF. The CDR3 DNA reads TGTGCCAGCAGCGCCAGTCAGGGGACTAATGAAAAACTGTTTTTT.

As concerns this clone: It is likely a read error: a sequence one base away is far more abundant. This sequence joins TRBV30 and TRBJ2-6; D may match TRBD1 or TRBD2 (5 bases each). V lost 3 bases and J 1 base, leaving 16 bases between the germline ends. CDR3 length equals 17 residues. The V gene's germline CDR1 is GTSNPN and CDR2 SVGIG (reference sequence). The CDR3 DNA follows: TGTGCCTGGAGGAGGGGCAGGACGGGTTCTGGGGCCAACGTCCTGACTTTC. It codes for CAWRRGRTGSGANVLTF.

This CDR3 reads CASSLGQMYNEQFF. The CDR3 DNA sequence: TGTGCCAGCAGCTTAGGTCAGATGTACAATGAGCAGTTCTTC. This sequence joins TRBV11-2 and TRBJ2-1; no firm D call. Germline V gene lookup returns CDR1 SGHAT and CDR2 FQNNGV. Trimming removed 1 base from V and 4 bases from J, with 8 bases in between. The CDR3 loop spans 14 amino acids.

Remarks on this clone: The sample holds other DNA sequences that translate to the same CDR3. The CDR3 spells CASSLVGSYNSPLHF. Here the CDR3 DNA reads TGCGCCAGCAGCTTGGTCGGCTCCTATAATTCACCCCTCCACTTT. The chain combines TRBV5-1 with TRBJ1-6; D call uncertain. The V and J ends lost 0 bases and 0 bases respectively, with 4 bases between them. The CDR3 is 15 residues long. Germline V gene lookup returns CDR1 SGHRS and CDR2 YFSETQ.

V usage is TRBV6-5 and J usage is TRBJ1-6, with D perhaps TRBD1 (6 bases). Germline CDR1 and CDR2: MNHEY and SVGAGI. The ends were cut back, 3 bases at V and 6 bases at J, with 12 bases in the middle. This CDR3 has 15 residues. CDR3 bases: TGTGCCAGCAGTTATGATGCAGGGGCTAATTCACCCCTCCACTTT. Amino acids: CASSYDAGANSPLHF.

V and J are TRBV25-1 and TRBJ1-5; possibly TRBD1 for D (6 bases). CDR1 is MGHDK and CDR2 is SYGVNS in the germline V gene. This CDR3 comprises 13 residues. Trimming took off 5 bases at V and 8 bases at J, with 13 bases between the two ends. The CDR3 DNA is TGTGCCAGCAGTAACCAGGGGCGCGAGCCCCAGCATTTT. Translation gives CASSNQGREPQHF.

CDR3 residues: CASSYSSRAPDDEQYF. The CDR3 DNA is TGTGCCAGCAGTTACTCGAGCCGGGCCCCGGACGACGAGCAGTACTTC. The chain is built from TRBV6-6 and TRBJ2-7; no reliable D call. CDR1 and CDR2 from the germline V gene are MNHNY and SVGAGI (reference sequence). The CDR3 totals 16 residues. Trimming stripped 0 bases from V and 5 bases from J, with 17 bases between.

This clone came up many times. Here the CDR3 reads CASSESGTAPYEQYF. The CDR3 DNA is TGTGCCAGCAGTGAATCCGGGACGGCCCCCTACGAGCAGTACTTC. This chain joins TRBV2 and TRBJ2-7, with D tentatively TRBD1 or TRBD2 (5 bases each). Trimming cost V 2 bases and J 2 bases, with 13 bases left between them. Germline V gives CDR1 SNHLY, CDR2 FYNNEI. CDR3 size: 15 residues.